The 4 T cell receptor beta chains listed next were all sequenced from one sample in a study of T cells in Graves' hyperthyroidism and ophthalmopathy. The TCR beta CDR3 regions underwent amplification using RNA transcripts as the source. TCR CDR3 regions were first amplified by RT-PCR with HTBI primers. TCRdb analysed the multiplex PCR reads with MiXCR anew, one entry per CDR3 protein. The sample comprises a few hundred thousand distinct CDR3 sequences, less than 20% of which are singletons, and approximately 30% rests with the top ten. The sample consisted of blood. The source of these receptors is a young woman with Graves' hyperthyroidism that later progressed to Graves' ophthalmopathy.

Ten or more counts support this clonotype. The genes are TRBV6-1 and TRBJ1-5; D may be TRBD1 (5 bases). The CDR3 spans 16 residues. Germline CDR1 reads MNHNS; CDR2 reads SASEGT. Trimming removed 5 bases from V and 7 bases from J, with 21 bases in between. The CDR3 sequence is CASSPPGGSYGQPQHF. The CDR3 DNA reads TGTGCCAGCAGTCCCCCTGGGGGATCTTATGGACAGCCCCAGCATTTT.

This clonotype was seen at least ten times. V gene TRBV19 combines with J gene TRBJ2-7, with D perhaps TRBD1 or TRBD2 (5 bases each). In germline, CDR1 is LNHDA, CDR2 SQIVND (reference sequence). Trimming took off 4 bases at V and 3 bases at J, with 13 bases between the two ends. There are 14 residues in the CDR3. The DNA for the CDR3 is TGTGCCAGTAGTAATGGGGGATCCAACTACGAGCAGTACTTC. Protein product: CASSNGGSNYEQYF.

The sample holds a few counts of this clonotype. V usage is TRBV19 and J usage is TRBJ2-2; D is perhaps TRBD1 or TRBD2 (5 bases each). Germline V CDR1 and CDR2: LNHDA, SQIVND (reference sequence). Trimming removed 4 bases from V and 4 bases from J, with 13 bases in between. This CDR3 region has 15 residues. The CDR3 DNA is TGTGCCAGTAGTACCGGGACCACTGTCACCGGGGAGCTGTTTTTT. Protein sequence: CASSTGTTVTGELFF. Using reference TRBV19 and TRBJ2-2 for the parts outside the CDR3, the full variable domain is DGGITQSPKYLFRKEGQNVTLSCEQNLNHDAMYWYRQDPGQGLRLIYYSQIVNDFQKGDIAEGYSVSREKKESFPLTVTSAQKNPTAFYLCASSTGTTVTGELFFGEGSRLTVL.

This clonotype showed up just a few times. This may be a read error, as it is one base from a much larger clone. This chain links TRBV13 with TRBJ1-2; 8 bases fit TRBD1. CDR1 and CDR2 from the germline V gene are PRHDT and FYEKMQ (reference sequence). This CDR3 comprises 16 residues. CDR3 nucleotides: TGTGCCAGCAGCCTCAGCTGGGGACAGGACCACTATGGCCACACCTTC. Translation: CASSLSWGQDHYGHTF.